This T cell receptor (beta chain) was recorded in a study of blood T cell repertoires in COVID-19. On the study more broadly: From the United States, Italy and Spain came samples of acute and convalescent COVID-19. In each case, the material was cDNA or gDNA derived from T cells, B-cell-depleted T cells, or PBMCs.

Produced via immunoSEQ multiplex PCR; TCRdb's table is partial and in-frame only. The repertoire holds 180,000 or so clones, with around 90% as singletons. This CDR3 has 14 residues. The V end was cut by 7 bases, the J end by 3 bases, with 13 bases between. Germline CDR1 is LNHDA and CDR2 is SQIVND (reference sequence). Sequences were obtained from peripheral blood. The receptor's source is a man aged 50 or older with acute or convalescent COVID-19. The V call is TRBV19, the J call TRBJ2-4; D might be TRBD2 (7 bases). CDR3 sequence: CASTHRGGKNIQYF. The CDR3 DNA is TGTGCCAGTACTCATAGGGGGGGCAAAAACATTCAGTACTTC.